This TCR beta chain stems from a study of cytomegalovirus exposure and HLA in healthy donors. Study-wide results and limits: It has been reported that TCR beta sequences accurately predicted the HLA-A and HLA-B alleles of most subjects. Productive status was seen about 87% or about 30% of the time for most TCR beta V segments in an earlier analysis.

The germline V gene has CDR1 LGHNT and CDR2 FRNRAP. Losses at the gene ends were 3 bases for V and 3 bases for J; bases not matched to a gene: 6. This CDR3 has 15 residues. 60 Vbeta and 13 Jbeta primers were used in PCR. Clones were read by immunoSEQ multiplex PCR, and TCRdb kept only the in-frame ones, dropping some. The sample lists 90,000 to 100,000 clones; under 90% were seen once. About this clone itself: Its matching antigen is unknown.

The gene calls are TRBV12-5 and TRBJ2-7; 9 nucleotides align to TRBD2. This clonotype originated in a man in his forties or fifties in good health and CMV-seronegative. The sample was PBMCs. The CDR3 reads CASGLNAGGYYEQYF. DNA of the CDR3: TGTGCTAGTGGTTTAAATGCGGGAGGGTACTACGAGCAGTACTTC. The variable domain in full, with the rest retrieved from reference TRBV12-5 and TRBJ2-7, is DARVTQTPRHKVTEMGQEVTMRCQPILGHNTVFWYRQTMMQGLELLAYFRNRAPLDDSGMPKDRFSAEMPDATLATLKIQPSEPRDSAVYFCASGLNAGGYYEQYFGPGTRLTVT.